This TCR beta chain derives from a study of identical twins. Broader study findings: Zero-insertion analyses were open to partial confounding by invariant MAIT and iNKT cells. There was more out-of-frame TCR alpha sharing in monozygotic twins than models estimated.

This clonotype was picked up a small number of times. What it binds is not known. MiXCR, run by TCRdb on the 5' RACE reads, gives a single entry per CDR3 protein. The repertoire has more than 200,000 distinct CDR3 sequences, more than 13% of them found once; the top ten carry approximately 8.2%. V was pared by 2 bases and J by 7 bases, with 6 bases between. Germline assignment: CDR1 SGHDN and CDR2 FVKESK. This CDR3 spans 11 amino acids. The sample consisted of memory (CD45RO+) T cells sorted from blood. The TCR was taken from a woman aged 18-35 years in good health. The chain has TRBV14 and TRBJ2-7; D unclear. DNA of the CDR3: TGTGCCAGCAGCCAATACGGGGAGCAGTACTTC. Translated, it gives CASSQYGEQYF. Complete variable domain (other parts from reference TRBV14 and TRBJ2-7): EAGVTQFPSHSVIEKGQTVTLRCDPISGHDNLYWYRRVMGKEIKFLLHFVKESKQDESGMPNNRFLAERTGGTYSTLKVQPAELEDSGVYFCASSQYGEQYFGPGTRLTVT.